This TCR beta chain was sequenced during a study of blood T cell repertoires in COVID-19. In the study overall: Sites across the United States, Italy and Spain contributed samples from acute and convalescent COVID-19. Sample material is recorded as cDNA or gDNA derived from T cells, B-cell-depleted T cells, or PBMCs.

Germline V gives CDR1 SEHNR, CDR2 FQNEAQ (reference sequence). V lost 10 bases to trimming and J lost 6 bases, with 16 bases between them. The CDR3 length is 13 residues. Study processing details: Nucleated cell counts were estimated from reference gene primer amplification. Here immunoSEQ multiplex PCR was the method, and the copy in TCRdb shows in-frame clones only, minus some. Clonal size and the V and J genes are those of that table, whereas D and trimming came from the DNA. The sample holds 190,000 or so clones, more than 75% seen once. Sample: peripheral blood. The chain uses TRBV7-9 and TRBJ1-3; perhaps TRBD1 as D (6 bases). The sequence derives from a woman aged 18-35 years who had recovered from COVID-19. CDR3 loop: CAIRAGVVNTIYF. CDR3 sequence (DNA): TGTGCCATCCGCGCAGGGGTGGTAAACACCATATATTTT.